A selection of T cell receptor beta chains follows, all from one sample in a study of cytotoxic CD8 clonotypes in ibrutinib-treated CLL. The repertoire was sequenced with immunoSEQ multiplex PCR; TCRdb's copy has only in-frame clones and lacks some. This sample has roughly 300,000 clones, with roughly four fifths found just once. The specimen was PBMCs, collected at disease progression, from a patient treated with ibrutinib. These receptors were collected from a human donor with chronic lymphocytic leukemia. CDR3s include the opening cysteine and the closing phenylalanine or tryptophan. The D gene is left open where the match is weak.

J: TRBJ2-6
length: 17
D: .
V: TRBV25-1
CDR3: CASTAGQLSSGANVLTF

J: TRBJ1-2
length: 10
D: .
V: TRBV29-1
CDR3: CSGVGDGYTF

J: TRBJ2-1
length: 13
D: .
V: TRBV7-2
CDR3: CASSLWGEKEQFF

J: TRBJ1-4
length: 15
D: .
V: TRBV5-1
CDR3: CASSTAGAHGEKLFF

J: TRBJ1-6
length: 14
D: .
V: TRBV27
CDR3: CASSLFRINSPLHF

J: TRBJ2-7
length: 14
D: .
V: TRBV7-6
CDR3: CASSLGDGSYEQYF

J: TRBJ1-5
length: 15
D: .
V: TRBV18
CDR3: CASSLTGLGNQPQHF

J: TRBJ1-4
length: 16
D: .
V: TRBV15
CDR3: CATSRGFRGTNEKLFF

J: TRBJ1-1
length: 13
D: .
V: TRBV7-8
CDR3: CASSLARAGEAFF

J: TRBJ2-7
length: 12
D: .
V: TRBV5-1
CDR3: CASSPGTGEQYF

J: TRBJ1-2
length: 12
D: TRBD1
V: TRBV6-6
CDR3: CASSYKGGGYTF

J: TRBJ2-7
length: 15
D: TRBD1
V: TRBV25-1
CDR3: CASSEYGDRGYEQYF

J: TRBJ1-3
length: 16
D: .
V: TRBV5-1
CDR3: CASSPGRARSGNTIYF

J: TRBJ1-6
length: 20
D: .
V: TRBV4-1
CDR3: CASSQDRVPDRHSYNSPLHF

J: TRBJ2-7
length: 15
D: .
V: TRBV5-1
CDR3: CASSLRGTETYEQYF

J: TRBJ2-1
length: 16
D: TRBD2
V: TRBV7-2
CDR3: CASSLLWGGLYNEQFF

J: TRBJ2-1
length: 13
D: .
V: TRBV29-1
CDR3: CSVDTFFYNEQFF

J: TRBJ2-1
length: 15
D: .
V: TRBV9
CDR3: CASSVLRGEYNEQFF

J: TRBJ2-5
length: 15
D: TRBD1
V: TRBV12-5
CDR3: CASGLPGTEQETQYF

J: TRBJ2-2
length: 16
D: .
V: TRBV21-1
CDR3: CASSKAGTAKTGELFF

J: TRBJ2-3
length: 17
D: TRBD1
V: TRBV19
CDR3: CASSKTATGTGVDTQYF

J: TRBJ2-3
length: 18
D: .
V: TRBV18
CDR3: CASSTNKRDRARTDTQYF

J: TRBJ2-3
length: 14
D: TRBD2
V: TRBV29-1
CDR3: CSVESRLAADTQYF

J: TRBJ2-1
length: 14
D: .
V: TRBV9
CDR3: CASSVGTQYNEQFF

J: TRBJ2-3
length: 17
D: .
V: TRBV11-2
CDR3: CASSLGHYRGGLDTQYF

J: TRBJ2-7
length: 13
D: .
V: TRBV7-2
CDR3: CASSPGLHYEQYF

J: TRBJ2-3
length: 15
D: .
V: TRBV7-8
CDR3: CASSLVWGGQDTQYF

J: TRBJ2-7
length: 15
D: TRBD1
V: TRBV11-2
CDR3: CASTRLGQGIDEQYF

J: TRBJ2-3
length: 17
D: TRBD2
V: TRBV28
CDR3: CASSLVLAGAWWDTQYF